Listed below are T cell receptor beta chains from one sample, sequenced in a study of OX40 agonist ivuxolimab in advanced cancers. The method was immunoSEQ multiplex PCR; TCRdb's version includes in-frame clones alone and lacks a portion of them. Of 20,000 to 25,000 clones in the sample, more than 70% are singletons; the top ten hold around a tenth. This specimen was CD4+ or CD8+ T cells sorted from blood, taken in a trial of the OX40 agonist ivuxolimab. These receptors all stem from an adult with an advanced solid tumor such as melanoma, head and neck, liver or kidney cancer. The CDR3 runs from the conserved cysteine through the conserved F or W. The order of the fields is CDR3 DNA, CDR3 protein, J gene, V gene, D gene, clone size. A D gene is named only where the DNA matches it firmly. Some rows mark clone size as missing; the rest say once, few, many or name a class of expanded clone.

TGCAGCGTTGAAAAGATGGCAGGGGGTAGCTCCTACGAGCAGTACTTC | CSVEKMAGGSSYEQYF | TRBJ2-7 | TRBV29-1 | TRBD1 | few
TGTGCCAGCAGCTCTCAGACCTTGAACACTGAAGCTTTCTTT | CASSSQTLNTEAFF | TRBJ1-1 | TRBV7-9 | - | -
TGTGCCAGCAGCTTAGCCCCAGCCGCGGGCTACGAGCAGTACTTC | CASSLAPAAGYEQYF | TRBJ2-7 | TRBV11-2 | - | -
TGTGCCAGCTCTTTATTGAGTGGGACGGATACGCAGTATTTT | CASSLLSGTDTQYF | TRBJ2-3 | TRBV7-9 | - | -
TGTGCCAGCCCCGGCGGCCTTAACTATGGCTACACCTTC | CASPGGLNYGYTF | TRBJ1-2 | TRBV6-1 | - | -
TGTGCCAGCAGGGGGGCCGACAACTATGGCTACACCTTC | CASRGADNYGYTF | TRBJ1-2 | TRBV9 | - | -
TGTGCCAGCTCACTGCAGGGACCGCACGAGCAGTACTTC | CASSLQGPHEQYF | TRBJ2-7 | TRBV18 | - | -
TGTGCCAGCAATAGCGGGGGGGCCGCAGATACGCAGTATTTT | CASNSGGAADTQYF | TRBJ2-3 | TRBV6-1 | TRBD2 | -
TGTGCTAGTGGTTTGGGGGCTGGCCGATCCCTGGGAGGCTACACCTTC | CASGLGAGRSLGGYTF | TRBJ1-2 | TRBV12-5 | - | -
TGTGCCAGCAGTGAGCGGCTCGTCCGGGACAGTAAAACTGAAGCTTTCTTT | CASSERLVRDSKTEAFF | TRBJ1-1 | TRBV6-1 | TRBD1 | -
TGTGCCAGCAGTTCCGGGGAGGGCTACTGGGATACGCAGTATTTT | CASSSGEGYWDTQYF | TRBJ2-3 | TRBV9 | TRBD2 | -
TGTGCCAGCAGTTTAATGAGCTCCTACAATGAGCAGTTCTTC | CASSLMSSYNEQFF | TRBJ2-1 | TRBV6-5 | - | once
TGTGCCAGTAGTATAGTCGCAGCGGCCAAAGAGACCCAGTACTTC | CASSIVAAAKETQYF | TRBJ2-5 | TRBV19 | - | -
TGTGCTAGTGGTCTCGGCACATTTTACGAGCAGTACTTC | CASGLGTFYEQYF | TRBJ2-7 | TRBV12-5 | - | -
TGTGCCAGCAGGGGGACAGGGGGCGCTGAGACCCAGTACTTC | CASRGTGGAETQYF | TRBJ2-5 | TRBV27 | TRBD1 | -
TGTGCCAGCAGCATCGGGACTTTTGAGACCCAGTACTTC | CASSIGTFETQYF | TRBJ2-5 | TRBV13 | - | -
TGTGCCAGCTTTAGGGGGACTGAAGCTTTCTTT | CASFRGTEAFF | TRBJ1-1 | TRBV6-1 | - | -
TGTGCCAGCAGCCGAAACAGGGTAGGAGCCTACGAGCAGTACTTC | CASSRNRVGAYEQYF | TRBJ2-7 | TRBV14 | - | -